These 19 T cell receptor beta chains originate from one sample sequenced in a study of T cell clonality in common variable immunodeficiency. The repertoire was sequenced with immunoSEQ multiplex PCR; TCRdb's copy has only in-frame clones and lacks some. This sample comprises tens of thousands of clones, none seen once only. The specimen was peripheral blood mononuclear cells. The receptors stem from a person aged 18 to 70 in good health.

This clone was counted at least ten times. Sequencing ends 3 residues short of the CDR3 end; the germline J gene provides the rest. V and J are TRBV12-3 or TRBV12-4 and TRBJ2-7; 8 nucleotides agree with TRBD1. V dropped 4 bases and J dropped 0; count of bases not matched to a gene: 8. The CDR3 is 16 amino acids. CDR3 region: CASSSTGQADSYEQYF. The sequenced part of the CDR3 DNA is TGTGCCAGCAGTTCGACGGGACAGGCTGACTCCTACGAG.

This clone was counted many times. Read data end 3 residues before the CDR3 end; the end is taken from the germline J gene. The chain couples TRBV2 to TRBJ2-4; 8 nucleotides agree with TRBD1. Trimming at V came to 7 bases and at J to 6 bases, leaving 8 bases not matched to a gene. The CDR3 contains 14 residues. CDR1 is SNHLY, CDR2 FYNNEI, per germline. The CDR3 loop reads CASKDRQGANIQYF. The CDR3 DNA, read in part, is TGTGCCAGCAAAGATAGGCAGGGGGCAAACATT.

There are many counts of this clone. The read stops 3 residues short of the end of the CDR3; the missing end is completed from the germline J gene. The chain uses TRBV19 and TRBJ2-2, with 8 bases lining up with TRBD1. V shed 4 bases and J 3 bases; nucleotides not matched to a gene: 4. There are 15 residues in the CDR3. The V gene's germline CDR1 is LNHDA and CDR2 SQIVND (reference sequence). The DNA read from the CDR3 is TGTGCCAGTAGTAGACAGGGGAGCGACACCGGGGAG. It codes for CASSRQGSDTGE. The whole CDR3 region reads CASSRQGSDTGELFF.

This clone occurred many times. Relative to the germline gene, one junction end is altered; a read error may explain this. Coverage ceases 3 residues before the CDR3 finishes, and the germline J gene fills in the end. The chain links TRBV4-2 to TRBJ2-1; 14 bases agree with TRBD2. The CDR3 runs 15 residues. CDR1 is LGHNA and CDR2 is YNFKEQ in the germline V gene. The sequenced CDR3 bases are TGCGCCAGCAGCCAAGATGGACTAGCGGGAGGTGAG. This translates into CASSQDGLAGGE. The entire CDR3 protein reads CASSQDGLAGGEQFF.

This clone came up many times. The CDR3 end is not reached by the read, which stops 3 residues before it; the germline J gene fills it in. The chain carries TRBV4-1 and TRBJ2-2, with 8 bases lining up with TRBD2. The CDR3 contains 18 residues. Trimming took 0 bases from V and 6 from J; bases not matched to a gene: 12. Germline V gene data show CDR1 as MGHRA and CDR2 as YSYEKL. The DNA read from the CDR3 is TGCGCCAGCAGCCAAGAGGGCGTGGGGGCGGGAGGTCCCGGGGAG. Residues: CASSQEGVGAGGPGE. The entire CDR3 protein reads CASSQEGVGAGGPGELFF.

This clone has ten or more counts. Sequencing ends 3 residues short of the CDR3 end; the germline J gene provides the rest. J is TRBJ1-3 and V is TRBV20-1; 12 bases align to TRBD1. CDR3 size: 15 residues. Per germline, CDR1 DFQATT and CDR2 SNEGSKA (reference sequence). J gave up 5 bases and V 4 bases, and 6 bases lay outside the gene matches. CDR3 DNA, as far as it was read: TGCAGTGCTACCGGGACAGGGGGCGCCCGAAACACC. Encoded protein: CSATGTGGARNT. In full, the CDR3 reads CSATGTGGARNTIYF.

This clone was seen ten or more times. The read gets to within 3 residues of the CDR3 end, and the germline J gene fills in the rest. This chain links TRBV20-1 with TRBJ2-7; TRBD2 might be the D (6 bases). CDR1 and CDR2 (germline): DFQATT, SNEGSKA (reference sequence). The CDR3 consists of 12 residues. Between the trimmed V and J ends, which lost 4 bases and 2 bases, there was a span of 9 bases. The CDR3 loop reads CSANSGPYEQYF. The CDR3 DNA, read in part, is TGCAGTGCTAATAGCGGCCCCTACGAG.

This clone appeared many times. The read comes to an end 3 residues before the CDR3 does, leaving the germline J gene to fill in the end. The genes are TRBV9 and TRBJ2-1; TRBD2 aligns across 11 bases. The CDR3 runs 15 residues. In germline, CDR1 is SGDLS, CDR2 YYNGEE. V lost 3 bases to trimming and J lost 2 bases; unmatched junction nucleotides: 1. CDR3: CASSASGGPYNEQFF. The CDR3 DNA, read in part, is TGTGCCAGCAGCGCTAGCGGGGGGCCCTACAATGAG. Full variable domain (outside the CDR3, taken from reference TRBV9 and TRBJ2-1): DSGVTQTPKHLITATGQRVTLRCSPRSGDLSVYWYQQSLDQGLQFLIQYYNGEERAKGNILERFSAQQFPDLHSELNLSSLELGDSALYFCASSASGGPYNEQFFGPGTRLTVL.

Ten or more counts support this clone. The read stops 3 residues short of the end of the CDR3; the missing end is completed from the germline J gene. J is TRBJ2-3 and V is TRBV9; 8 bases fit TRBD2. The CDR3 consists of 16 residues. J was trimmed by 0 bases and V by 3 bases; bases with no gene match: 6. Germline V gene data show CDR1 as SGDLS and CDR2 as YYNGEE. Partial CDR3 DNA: TGTGCCAGCAGCGGATGGGAGCGGGAGAGCACAGATACG. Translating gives CASSGWERESTDT. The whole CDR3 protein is CASSGWERESTDTQYF.

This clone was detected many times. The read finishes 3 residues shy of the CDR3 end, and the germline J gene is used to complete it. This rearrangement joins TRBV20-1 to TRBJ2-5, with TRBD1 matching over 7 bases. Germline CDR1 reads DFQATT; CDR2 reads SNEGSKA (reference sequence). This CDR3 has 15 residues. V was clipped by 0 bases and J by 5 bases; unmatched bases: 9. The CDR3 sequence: CSARDNRGLTETQYF. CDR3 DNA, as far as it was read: TGCAGTGCTAGAGACAACAGGGGATTAACGGAGACC.

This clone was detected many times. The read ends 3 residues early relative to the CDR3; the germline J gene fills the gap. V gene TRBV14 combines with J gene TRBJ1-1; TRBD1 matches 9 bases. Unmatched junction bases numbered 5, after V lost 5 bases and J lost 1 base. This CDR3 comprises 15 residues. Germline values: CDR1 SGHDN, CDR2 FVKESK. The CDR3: CASSATQGANTEAFF. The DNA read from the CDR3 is TGTGCCAGCAGCGCAACACAGGGGGCGAACACTGAA.

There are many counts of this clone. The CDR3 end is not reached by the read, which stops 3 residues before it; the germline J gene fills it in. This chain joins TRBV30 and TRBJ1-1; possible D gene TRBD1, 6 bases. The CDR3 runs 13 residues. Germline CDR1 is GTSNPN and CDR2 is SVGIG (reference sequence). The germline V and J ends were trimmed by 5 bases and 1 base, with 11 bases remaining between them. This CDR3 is CAWGGAGNTEAFF. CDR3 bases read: TGTGCCTGGGGGGGGGCAGGGAACACTGAA.

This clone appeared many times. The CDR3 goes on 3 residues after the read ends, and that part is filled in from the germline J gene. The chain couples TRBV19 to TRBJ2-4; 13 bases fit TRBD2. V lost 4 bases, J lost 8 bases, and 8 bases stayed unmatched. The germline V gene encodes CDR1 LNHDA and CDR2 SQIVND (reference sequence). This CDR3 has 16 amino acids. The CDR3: CASSTRTSGRWDIQYF. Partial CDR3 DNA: TGTGCCAGTAGTACCAGGACTAGCGGGAGATGGGACATT. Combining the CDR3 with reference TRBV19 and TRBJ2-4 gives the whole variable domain DGGITQSPKYLFRKEGQNVTLSCEQNLNHDAMYWYRQDPGQGLRLIYYSQIVNDFQKGDIAEGYSVSREKKESFPLTVTSAQKNPTAFYLCASSTRTSGRWDIQYFGAGTRLSVL.

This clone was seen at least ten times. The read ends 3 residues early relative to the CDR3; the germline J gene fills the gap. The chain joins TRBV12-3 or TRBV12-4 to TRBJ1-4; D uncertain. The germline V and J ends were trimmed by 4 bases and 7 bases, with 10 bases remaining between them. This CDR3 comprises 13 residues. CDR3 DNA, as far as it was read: TGTGCCAGCAGTTCGTACAGAACTGAAAAA. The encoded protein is CASSSYRTEK. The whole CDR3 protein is CASSSYRTEKLFF.

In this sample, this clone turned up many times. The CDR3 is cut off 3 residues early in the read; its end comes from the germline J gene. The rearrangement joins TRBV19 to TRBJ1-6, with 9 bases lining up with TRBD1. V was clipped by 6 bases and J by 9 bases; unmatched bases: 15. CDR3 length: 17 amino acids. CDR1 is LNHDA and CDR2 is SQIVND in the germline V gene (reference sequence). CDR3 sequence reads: CASSPQGAGTGISPLHF. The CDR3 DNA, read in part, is TGTGCCAGTAGCCCCCAGGGCGCCGGGACAGGGATTTCACCC.

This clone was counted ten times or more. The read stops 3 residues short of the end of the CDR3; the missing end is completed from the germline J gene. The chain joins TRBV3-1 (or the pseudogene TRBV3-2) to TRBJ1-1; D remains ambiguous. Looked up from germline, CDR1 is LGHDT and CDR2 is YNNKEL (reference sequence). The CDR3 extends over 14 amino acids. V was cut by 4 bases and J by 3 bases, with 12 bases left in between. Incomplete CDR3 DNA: TGTGCCAGCAGCCCGGCCTTTCGGGACACTGAA. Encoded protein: CASSPAFRDTE. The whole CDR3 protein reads CASSPAFRDTEAFF.

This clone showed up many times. The part of the CDR3 DNA that was read is TGTGCCAGCAGTAAAAGCGGGGGGTCCTACAATGAG. It specifies CASSKSGGSYNE. The entire CDR3 is CASSKSGGSYNEQFF. V gene TRBV6-2 or TRBV6-3 combines with J gene TRBJ2-1; 9 bases agree with TRBD2. Read coverage stops 3 residues before the CDR3 terminus; the germline J gene supplies the remainder. CDR1 and CDR2 (germline): MNHEY, SVGEGT. There are 15 residues in the CDR3. The V and J ends lost 5 bases and 1 base, in that order; junction bases with no gene match: 3.

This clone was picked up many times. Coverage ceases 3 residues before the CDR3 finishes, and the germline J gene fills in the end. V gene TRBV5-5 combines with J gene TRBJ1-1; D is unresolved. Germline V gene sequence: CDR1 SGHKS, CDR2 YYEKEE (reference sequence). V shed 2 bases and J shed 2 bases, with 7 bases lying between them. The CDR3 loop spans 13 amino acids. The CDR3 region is CASSFFLNTEAFF. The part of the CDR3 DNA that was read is TGTGCCAGCAGCTTTTTCCTAAACACTGAA.

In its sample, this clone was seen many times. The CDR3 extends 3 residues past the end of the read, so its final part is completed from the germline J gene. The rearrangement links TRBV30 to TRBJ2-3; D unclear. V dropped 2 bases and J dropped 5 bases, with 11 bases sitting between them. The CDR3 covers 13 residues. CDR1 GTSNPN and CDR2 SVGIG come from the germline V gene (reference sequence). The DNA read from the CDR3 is TGTGCCTGGAGTCAGCGAGTGGTAGATACG. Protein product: CAWSQRVVDT. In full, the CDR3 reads CAWSQRVVDTQYF.